Listed below are T cell receptor beta chains from one sample, sequenced in a study of beta chain features in type 1 diabetes. Sequencing used immunoSEQ multiplex PCR; TCRdb keeps in-frame clones, though not all of them. The sample has a few hundred thousand clones; over 9.5% are singletons. The sample comprised naive CD4+ T cells from blood. All receptors come from a woman aged 18-29 years with type 1 diabetes. The conserved cysteine and the conserved F or W are not part of the CDR3 here. A D gene is named only where the DNA matches it firmly. Rows may omit the clone size; those that give it use once, few, many or a size class.

abundance: few
d_gene: NA
v_gene: TRBV5-5
j_gene: TRBJ1-2
CDR3aa: ASSFSDYGYT

abundance: few
d_gene: NA
v_gene: TRBV18
j_gene: TRBJ2-5
CDR3aa: ASFGAQETQY

abundance: NA
d_gene: TRBD1
v_gene: TRBV19
j_gene: TRBJ2-7
CDR3aa: ASSTTLGQGDHEQY

abundance: NA
d_gene: NA
v_gene: TRBV30
j_gene: TRBJ2-2
CDR3aa: AWSRIEGTGELF

abundance: NA
d_gene: NA
v_gene: TRBV7-9
j_gene: TRBJ2-7
CDR3aa: ASSPRAHEQY

abundance: few
d_gene: NA
v_gene: TRBV25-1
j_gene: TRBJ1-2
CDR3aa: ASRDSYYGYT

abundance: NA
d_gene: TRBD2
v_gene: TRBV28
j_gene: TRBJ2-7
CDR3aa: ASSLWGTSGSYEQY

abundance: NA
d_gene: TRBD1
v_gene: TRBV19
j_gene: TRBJ2-7
CDR3aa: ASRRQGATEQY

abundance: NA
d_gene: TRBD1
v_gene: TRBV27
j_gene: TRBJ2-7
CDR3aa: ASSTGGSYEQY

abundance: few
d_gene: TRBD2
v_gene: TRBV7-2
j_gene: TRBJ2-1
CDR3aa: ASRRTSLNEQF

abundance: few
d_gene: NA
v_gene: TRBV5-6
j_gene: TRBJ2-3
CDR3aa: ASSAGADTQY

abundance: few
d_gene: TRBD2
v_gene: TRBV5-4
j_gene: TRBJ2-1
CDR3aa: ASSPGTSGNNEQF

abundance: NA
d_gene: TRBD2
v_gene: TRBV9
j_gene: TRBJ2-1
CDR3aa: ASSPLAGGVEEQF

abundance: NA
d_gene: TRBD2
v_gene: TRBV28
j_gene: TRBJ2-1
CDR3aa: ASSSLAGLLNEQF

abundance: NA
d_gene: NA
v_gene: TRBV5-6
j_gene: TRBJ1-3
CDR3aa: ASSLGGPAGNTIY

abundance: NA
d_gene: TRBD2
v_gene: TRBV30
j_gene: TRBJ2-7
CDR3aa: AWRGAAGGTYEQY

abundance: NA
d_gene: NA
v_gene: TRBV7-9
j_gene: TRBJ2-1
CDR3aa: ASSSRAPARDEQF

abundance: few
d_gene: NA
v_gene: TRBV6-5
j_gene: TRBJ2-3
CDR3aa: ASSLGQGTDTQY

abundance: NA
d_gene: TRBD2
v_gene: TRBV9
j_gene: TRBJ2-5
CDR3aa: ASSVGLAGGQQETQY

abundance: few
d_gene: NA
v_gene: TRBV30
j_gene: TRBJ2-7
CDR3aa: AWSNTTYEQY

abundance: few
d_gene: NA
v_gene: TRBV11-2
j_gene: TRBJ1-2
CDR3aa: ASSFMGASHGYT

abundance: NA
d_gene: NA
v_gene: TRBV2
j_gene: TRBJ1-2
CDR3aa: ASSVAGGYT

abundance: few
d_gene: TRBD2
v_gene: TRBV5-4
j_gene: TRBJ2-5
CDR3aa: ASSLRLAGAETQY

abundance: NA
d_gene: NA
v_gene: TRBV30
j_gene: TRBJ1-5
CDR3aa: AWKVSGNTNQPQH

abundance: NA
d_gene: NA
v_gene: TRBV9
j_gene: TRBJ2-5
CDR3aa: ASSPGDPVIETQY

abundance: few
d_gene: TRBD2
v_gene: TRBV7-2
j_gene: TRBJ2-5
CDR3aa: ASSLAQLRGGLAGGDQETQY

abundance: NA
d_gene: NA
v_gene: TRBV30
j_gene: TRBJ2-5
CDR3aa: AWRGAGTQY

abundance: NA
d_gene: TRBD1
v_gene: TRBV10-1
j_gene: TRBJ1-2
CDR3aa: ASSVGQGIWEQKYGYT

abundance: few
d_gene: NA
v_gene: TRBV28
j_gene: TRBJ2-2
CDR3aa: ASSGSTGELF